The next 7 T cell receptor beta chains were all read from a single sample in a study of CD8 T cells in Susac syndrome. With random hexamers, roughly 0.5 to 1 ug RNA was reverse transcribed. MiXCR, applied by TCRdb to the immunoSEQ multiplex PCR reads, yields one record per CDR3 protein. The sample includes about 280,000 distinct CDR3 sequences, approximately 85% of them seen just once. Input material: CD8+ T cells from PBMCs. The receptors were gathered from a human donor with multiple sclerosis.

This clonotype appeared a single time. The chain uses TRBV7-6 and TRBJ2-7; possibly TRBD2 for D (5 bases). CDR3 size: 17 residues. Germline V gene lookup returns CDR1 SGHVS and CDR2 FNYEAQ. V lost 1 base to trimming and J lost 2 bases, with 18 bases between them. For the CDR3, the DNA is TGTGCCAGCAGCTTAGAAATCTCGGCGGGTCGGGCCTACGAGCAGTACTTC. It encodes CASSLEISAGRAYEQYF.

This sequence joins TRBV27 and TRBJ1-3; no definite D call. Germline V gene lookup returns CDR1 MNHEY and CDR2 SMNVEV (reference sequence). V was clipped by 2 bases and J by 8 bases, with 16 bases between them. The CDR3 totals 15 residues. The CDR3 loop is CASSLIGSTFDTIYF. For the CDR3, the DNA is TGTGCCAGCAGTTTAATAGGGTCTACGTTTGACACCATATATTTT.

The chain carries TRBV13 and TRBJ1-6; D perhaps matches TRBD1 (5 bases). The germline V gene encodes CDR1 PRHDT and CDR2 FYEKMQ (reference sequence). V was pared by 0 bases and J by 8 bases, with 8 bases between. The CDR3 runs to 14 residues. The CDR3 nucleotides read TGTGCCAGCAGCTTAGGAGACAGCTATTCACCCCTCCACTTT. Translation gives CASSLGDSYSPLHF.

This chain links TRBV28 with TRBJ2-1, with TRBD1 matching over 8 bases. Germline loops: CDR1 MDHEN, CDR2 SYDVKM. The ends lost 5 bases at V and 5 bases at J; junction bases unmatched: 5. The CDR3 is made up of 14 amino acids. CDR3 bases: TGTGCCAGCAGTAGACAGGGGAGGAACAATGAGCAGTTCTTC. Its protein product is CASSRQGRNNEQFF.

V usage is TRBV6-5 and J usage is TRBJ1-2; D is possibly TRBD1 (6 bases). The germline V gene encodes CDR1 MNHEY and CDR2 SVGAGI. Trimming took 0 bases from V and 3 from J, leaving 14 bases between them. CDR3 length: 16 residues. In DNA, the CDR3 is TGTGCCAGCAGTTACTCCTACAGGGAGCGGGACTATGGCTACACCTTC. Its translation is CASSYSYRERDYGYTF.

This rearrangement joins TRBV13 to TRBJ1-5; D is undetermined. CDR1 is PRHDT, CDR2 FYEKMQ, per germline (reference sequence). The CDR3 is 16 residues long. Trimming left V 4 bases short and J 6 bases short, with 19 bases between. The CDR3 protein is CASSSRWEGAGQPQHF. DNA of the CDR3: TGTGCCAGCAGCTCAAGATGGGAGGGCGCAGGTCAGCCCCAGCATTTT.

This sequence joins TRBV7-9 and TRBJ2-1; D ambiguous. The germline V gene encodes CDR1 SEHNR and CDR2 FQNEAQ (reference sequence). Trimming removed 8 bases from V and 6 bases from J, with 11 bases in between. The CDR3 is 12 amino acids. The CDR3 loop reads CASLRLLNEQFF. The DNA of the CDR3 is TGTGCCAGCTTGCGGCTACTCAATGAGCAGTTCTTC. Drawing the rest from reference TRBV7-9 and TRBJ2-1, the complete variable domain is DTGVSQNPRHKITKRGQNVTFRCDPISEHNRLYWYRQTLGQGPEFLTYFQNEAQLEKSRLLSDRFSAERPKGSFSTLEIQRTEQGDSAMYLCASLRLLNEQFFGPGTRLTVL.